This T cell receptor (beta chain) was captured by sequencing in a study of T cells in Graves' hyperthyroidism and ophthalmopathy. General study findings and limits: Researchers found most expanded thyroid clonotypes above 0.001 in blood as well.

CDR3 length equals 17 residues. Germline CDR1 KGHSH, CDR2 LQKENI. V was pared by 1 base and J by 4 bases, with 19 bases between. Only a few counts were recorded for this clonotype. The target antigen is unknown. RNA transcripts yielded amplified TCR beta CDR3 regions. An initial round of RT-PCR targeting the TCR CDR3 relied on the HTBI primer set. MiXCR, run by TCRdb on the multiplex PCR reads, gives a single entry per CDR3 protein. The profile shows about 380,000 distinct CDR3 sequences, about 13% of them singletons. Material: blood. This chain joins TRBV18 and TRBJ1-2; TRBD1 might be the D (6 bases). The TCR comes from a man aged 30 to 39 with Graves' hyperthyroidism that later progressed to Graves' ophthalmopathy. CDR3 region: CASSPRSSGEGVYGYTF. CDR3 in DNA: TGTGCCAGCTCACCACGGAGTTCAGGGGAAGGAGTCTATGGCTACACCTTC.